At least ten counts were recorded for the clone carrying this TCR beta chain. The antigen remains undetermined. The record originates from a study of T cells in Graves' hyperthyroidism and ophthalmopathy. Study-wide results and limits: Ophthalmopathy was identified by the model a median approximately 6.9 months ahead of onset. A model using 13 V-J features told ophthalmopathy apart from stable hyperthyroidism.

After removal of 1 base from V and 1 base from J, the junction contained 7 bases not matched to a gene. Germline lookup yields CDR1 SEHNR and CDR2 FQNEAQ (reference sequence). The CDR3 length is 17 residues. RNA transcripts provided the source from which TCR beta CDR3 regions were amplified. The HTBI primer set was used in a first-round RT-PCR of the TCR CDR3. TCRdb reprocessed the multiplex PCR reads with MiXCR, giving one entry per CDR3 protein. The table shows more than 500,000 distinct CDR3 sequences, with roughly a sixth occurring only once. A NOSPECS grade of at least 4, a Clinical Activity Score of at least 3 and duration under 3 months were recorded in ophthalmopathy patients. Exclusion of a patient resulted from uncontrolled infection, other autoimmune disease, pregnancy or lactation.

Sample: blood. This TCR was recovered from a woman aged 25 to 39 with Graves' ophthalmopathy. This chain connects TRBV7-9 to TRBJ1-5, with TRBD1 matching over 7 bases. The CDR3 DNA sequence: TGTGCCAGCAGCTTAGTAGACAGGGTTTCGAGCAATCAGCCCCAGCATTTT. Its protein product is CASSLVDRVSSNQPQHF.